What follows describes a single T cell receptor beta chain. Using immunoSEQ multiplex PCR, the repertoire was profiled, and TCRdb retains in-frame clones only, with some absent. Among 250,000 to 350,000 clones, less than 85% were seen once, and the ten largest hold roughly 1.5%. Germline V gene data show CDR1 as SGHRS and CDR2 as YFSETQ. The CDR3 runs to 16 residues. V was pared by 0 bases and J by 3 bases, with 13 bases between. Seattle patients were enrolled while actively infected and followed longitudinally. The sample is drawn from a study of blood T cell repertoires in COVID-19. This TCR was recovered from a human donor with COVID-19, enrolled during active disease. The donor label of this sample is uncertain. The gene calls are TRBV5-1 and TRBJ1-3; D might be TRBD1 (5 bases). Sequencing was carried out using peripheral blood. The CDR3 is CASSLAGTLGGNTIYF. The CDR3 DNA is TGCGCCAGCAGCTTGGCCGGGACTTTAGGTGGAAACACCATATATTTT.